The sequence of this T cell receptor (beta chain) was determined in a study of shared clonotypes between healthy human individuals. In the study's own analysis: From ImmunoSEQ came sequences covering only the junction and carrying no quality scores, so filtering differed. TCRdb's copy holds only in-frame clones and misses some; the assay was immunoSEQ multiplex PCR. That table gives V, J and clone size, and the DNA gave D and trimming. Of 650,000 to 700,000 clones listed, about 92% are singletons. The CDR3 runs to 14 residues. Germline values: CDR1 MNHEY, CDR2 SMNVEV (reference sequence). The V segment lost 3 bases and the J segment 8 bases; nucleotides outside the gene matches: 6.

The sequenced sample consisted of memory CD8+ T cells from PBMCs. Documented subset: CD45RO+ cells pooled with CCR7-negative TemRA cells. This chain joins TRBV27 and TRBJ1-4; TRBD1 matches at 7 bases. This sequence was found in a man aged 18-30 years in good health. Some clones in this sample may be carry-over from other donors' samples. This CDR3 is CASSFTGDREKLFF. CDR3 nucleotide sequence: TGTGCCAGCAGTTTTACAGGGGATAGGGAAAAACTGTTTTTT. The entire variable domain, with the rest obtained from reference TRBV27 and TRBJ1-4, is as follows: EAQVTQNPRYLITVTGKKLTVTCSQNMNHEYMSWYRQDPGLGLRQIYYSMNVEVTDKGDVPEGYKVSRKEKRNFPLILESPSPNQTSLYFCASSFTGDREKLFFGSGTQLSVL.